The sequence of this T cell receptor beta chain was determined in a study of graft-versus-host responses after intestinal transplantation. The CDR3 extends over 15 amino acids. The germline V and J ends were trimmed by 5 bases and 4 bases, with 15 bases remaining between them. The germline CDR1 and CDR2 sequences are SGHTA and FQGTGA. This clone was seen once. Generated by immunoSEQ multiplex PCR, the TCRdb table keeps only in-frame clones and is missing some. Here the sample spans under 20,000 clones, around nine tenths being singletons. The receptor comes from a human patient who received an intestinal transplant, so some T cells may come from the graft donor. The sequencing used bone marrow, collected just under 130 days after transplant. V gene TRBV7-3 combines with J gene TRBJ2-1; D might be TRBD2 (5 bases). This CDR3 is CASSPEGGFYNEQFF. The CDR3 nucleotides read TGTGCCAGCAGCCCAGAGGGCGGGTTTTACAATGAGCAGTTCTTC.